One and the same sample provided the 32 T cell receptor beta chains below, sequenced in a study of T cells after yellow fever vaccination. One entry per CDR3 protein, called by TCRdb with MiXCR from the 5' RACE reads. Of 100,000 to 150,000 distinct CDR3 sequences listed, approximately 8.4% are singletons. Source: CD8+ T cells sorted from PBMCs, taken on the day of the yellow fever booster vaccination. These receptors were obtained from a man between 18 and 35 years old who received the YFV17D yellow fever vaccine.

This clonotype was counted ten times or more. J is TRBJ1-1 and V is TRBV4-2; no clear D. CDR3 length equals 13 residues. CDR1 LGHNA and CDR2 YNFKEQ come from the germline V gene. Trimming left V 1 base short and J 6 bases short, with 9 bases between. In DNA form, the CDR3 reads TGTGCCAGCAGCCAAGGAGGCGCGGCTGAAGCTTTCTTT. It is translated as CASSQGGAAEAFF.

The V gene is TRBV7-2, the J gene TRBJ2-1, with D maybe TRBD2 (7 bases). This CDR3 has 15 residues. Trimming shortened V by 5 bases and J by 8 bases, and 19 bases separated the two germline ends. Germline CDR1 SGHTA, CDR2 FQGNSA. The CDR3 protein is CASSIGHGGLHEQFF. The CDR3 nucleotides are TGTGCCAGCAGCATAGGGCACGGGGGGCTGCATGAGCAGTTCTTC.

In this sample, this clonotype turned up a few times. The V gene is TRBV7-9, the J gene TRBJ2-1; 8 positions match TRBD1. Germline assignment: CDR1 SEHNR and CDR2 FQNEAQ (reference sequence). Germline trimming cut 6 bases from V and 7 bases from J; bases unmatched to any gene: 11. This CDR3 is built from 15 residues. The CDR3 is CASSRLRTGLNEQFF. The CDR3 region has the DNA TGTGCCAGCAGTCGACTTAGGACAGGGTTGAATGAGCAGTTCTTC.

The table lists this clonotype with a few counts. The chain links TRBV7-2 to TRBJ2-2; 9 bases map to TRBD2. The germline gives CDR1 SGHTA, CDR2 FQGNSA. With 2 bases clipped from V and 3 bases from J, the junction kept 4 bases outside the gene matches. The CDR3 sequence is 16 residues long. CDR3 DNA sequence: TGTGCCAGCAGCTTACTAGCGGGGTCACACACCGGGGAGCTGTTTTTT. Its protein product is CASSLLAGSHTGELFF.

In this sample, this clonotype turned up many times. The V gene is TRBV4-3, the J gene TRBJ2-1, with D unresolved. The CDR3 is made up of 14 amino acids. The germline gives CDR1 LGHNA, CDR2 YSLEER. Trimming left V 1 base short and J 5 bases short, with 9 bases between. The CDR3 coding sequence is TGCGCCAGCAGCCAAGTTGCAGGCCACAATGAGCAGTTCTTC. Protein sequence: CASSQVAGHNEQFF.

This clonotype showed up just a few times. The V and J genes are TRBV12-3 or TRBV12-4 and TRBJ2-7; perhaps TRBD1 as D (5 bases). V gave up 6 bases and J gave up 5 bases, with 17 bases separating them. This CDR3 has 14 amino acids. The DNA of the CDR3 is TGTGCCAGCAGACACACGAATTGGGGCCACGAGCAGTACTTC. Translating gives CASRHTNWGHEQYF.

The gene calls are TRBV7-9 and TRBJ1-6, with D possibly being TRBD1 (5 bases). Per the germline V gene, CDR1 is SEHNR and CDR2 is FQNEAQ (reference sequence). CDR3 length: 14 amino acids. V dropped 4 bases and J dropped 6 bases, with 10 bases sitting between them. CDR3 DNA: TGTGCCAGCAGCTGGGAGGACACTAATTCACCCCTCCACTTT. Its translation: CASSWEDTNSPLHF.

The V gene is TRBV6-5, the J gene TRBJ2-5, with D unclear. Between the trimmed V and J ends, which lost 2 bases and 2 bases, there was a span of 12 bases. The CDR3 is made up of 15 amino acids. Germline CDR1 is MNHEY and CDR2 is SVGAGI. The CDR3 sequence is CASSYGRQEQETQYF. As DNA, the CDR3 is TGTGCCAGCAGTTACGGTCGGCAGGAGCAAGAGACCCAGTACTTC.

There are a few counts of this clonotype. This chain links TRBV3-1 with TRBJ1-1; no reliable D call. The V gene's germline CDR1 is LGHDT and CDR2 YNNKEL (reference sequence). The CDR3 is 14 residues long. V lost 0 bases, J lost 6 bases, and 11 bases lay in between. CDR3 DNA sequence: TGTGCCAGCAGCCAAGAGCCGACACTTGCTGAAGCTTTCTTT. Amino acid sequence: CASSQEPTLAEAFF.

This clonotype was counted a few times. This chain links TRBV6-2 or TRBV6-3 with TRBJ2-7; 7 nucleotides match TRBD1. The CDR3 is 14 amino acids. The germline V gene has CDR1 MNHEY and CDR2 SVGEGT. The ends lost 6 bases at V and 6 bases at J; junction bases unmatched: 11. The chain's CDR3 is CASRHRGQQSEQYV. The CDR3 DNA reads TGTGCCAGCAGACACAGGGGCCAACAAAGCGAGCAGTACGTC.

This clonotype was picked up a small number of times. The rearrangement links TRBV11-2 to TRBJ2-6, with D hard to call. Germline CDR1 SGHAT, CDR2 FQNNGV. The CDR3 extends over 15 amino acids. The V and J ends lost 5 bases and 2 bases respectively, with 10 bases between them. Written as DNA, the CDR3 is TGTGCCAGCAGCCCTCGTACGACTGGGGCCAACGTCCTGACTTTC. It is translated as CASSPRTTGANVLTF.

This clonotype appeared a few times. The genes are TRBV3-1 and TRBJ2-2; 10 bases align to TRBD2. The V gene's germline CDR1 is LGHDT and CDR2 YNNKEL (reference sequence). CDR3 length equals 16 residues. V was pared by 2 bases and J by 5 bases, with 5 bases of the junction left unmatched. CDR3: CASSQSGGAWTGELFF. The CDR3 region has the DNA TGTGCCAGCAGCCAAAGCGGGGGGGCGTGGACCGGGGAGCTGTTTTTT.

This clonotype was seen at least ten times. The CDR3 protein is CASSEAGMALYEQYV. The CDR3, as DNA: TGTGCCAGCAGTGAAGCGGGGATGGCACTCTACGAGCAGTACGTC. The V call is TRBV2, the J call TRBJ2-7; D is unresolved. Germline CDR1 is SNHLY and CDR2 is FYNNEI. This CDR3 has 15 residues. Deletions cut 0 bases from V and 3 bases from J, with 12 bases between.

This clonotype was detected once. The V call is TRBV28, the J call TRBJ2-1; D is unclear. This CDR3 contains 14 residues. With 3 bases removed from V and 6 bases from J, the gap between germline ends came to 12 bases. CDR1 and CDR2 from the germline V gene are MDHEN and SYDVKM. The CDR3 sequence: CASSLLGTPNEQFF. CDR3 coding DNA: TGTGCCAGCAGTTTGTTAGGCACGCCCAATGAGCAGTTCTTC.

This clonotype was picked up a small number of times. This sequence joins TRBV7-8 and TRBJ2-7; D is undetermined. The CDR3 runs 14 residues. Deletions cut 2 bases from V and 3 bases from J, with 11 bases between. Germline CDR1 and CDR2: SGHVS and FQNEAQ. The CDR3: CASSLMAARYEQYV. The CDR3 DNA follows: TGTGCCAGCAGCTTAATGGCGGCGCGCTACGAGCAGTACGTC.

This clonotype was observed at least ten times. The rearrangement uses TRBV7-3 and TRBJ2-3; either TRBD1 or TRBD2 may supply D (5 bases each). This CDR3 has 15 amino acids. V lost 3 bases and J lost 0, with 10 bases in between. The germline gives CDR1 SGHTA, CDR2 FQGTGA. DNA for the CDR3: TGTGCCAGCAGCTTTTGGGGGTCAAGCACAGATACGCAGTATTTT. This gives the protein CASSFWGSSTDTQYF.

This clonotype was counted a few times. The chain links TRBV27 to TRBJ2-7, with D possibly TRBD2 on 5 matching bases. The CDR3 sequence is 14 residues long. Trimming removed 4 bases from V and 3 bases from J, with 13 bases in between. Germline V gene data show CDR1 as MNHEY and CDR2 as SMNVEV (reference sequence). CDR3 in DNA: TGTGCCAGCAGTTCCTCGGGTACTAGCTACGAGCAGTACGTC. This codes for CASSSSGTSYEQYV.

The V gene is TRBV4-1, the J gene TRBJ2-7, with TRBD2 as a possible D gene (6 bases). Deletions cut 3 bases from V and 0 bases from J, with 12 bases between. The CDR3 loop spans 15 amino acids. Germline values: CDR1 MGHRA, CDR2 YSYEKL. CDR3 sequence reads: CASSQGTLSSYEQYF. As DNA, the CDR3 is TGCGCCAGCAGCCAGGGGACTCTAAGCTCCTACGAGCAGTACTTC.

Of note for this clonotype: Possible read error: a much larger clone is one base away. The chain carries TRBV7-2 and TRBJ1-5; D remains ambiguous. The CDR3 spans 13 residues. Germline values: CDR1 SGHTA, CDR2 FQGNSA. CDR3 amino acids: CASSTRDYQPQLF. The DNA for the CDR3 is TGTGCCAGCAGCACCCGGGATTATCAGCCCCAGCTTTTT.

V gene TRBV7-8 combines with J gene TRBJ2-7; 7 positions match TRBD2. CDR1 and CDR2 from the germline V gene are SGHVS and FQNEAQ. The CDR3 loop spans 15 amino acids. Trimming cost V 5 bases and J 2 bases; bases outside gene matches: 9. The CDR3 spells CASSPGVGGTYEQYV. The CDR3 coding sequence is TGTGCCAGCAGCCCGGGGGTGGGGGGGACCTACGAGCAGTACGTC.

In this sample, this clonotype turned up many times. The chain recombines TRBV12-3 or TRBV12-4 with TRBJ2-7; D may be TRBD2 (5 bases). V dropped 0 bases and J dropped 7 bases, with 10 bases sitting between them. There are 13 residues in the CDR3. CDR3 DNA: TGTGCCAGCAGTTTAGCGCGAGGGAAGGAGCAGTACTTC. Translated: CASSLARGKEQYF.

The chain joins TRBV7-9 to TRBJ1-2, with D uncertain. Germline CDR1 is SEHNR and CDR2 is FQNEAQ (reference sequence). V was clipped by 2 bases and J by 0 bases, with 10 bases between them. The CDR3 is 15 residues long. The DNA for the CDR3 is TGTGCCAGCAGCTTAAATTCGGGGACTAACTATGGCTACACCTTC. Translated: CASSLNSGTNYGYTF.

The V gene is TRBV7-9, the J gene TRBJ2-7, with a tentative D call TRBD2 (7 bases). Germline V gene sequence: CDR1 SEHNR, CDR2 FQNEAQ (reference sequence). V lost 3 bases, J lost 3 bases, and 12 bases lay in between. The CDR3 spans 14 residues. The CDR3 sequence: CASSFGGTHYEQYV. CDR3 sequence (DNA): TGTGCCAGCAGCTTCGGGGGGACACACTACGAGCAGTACGTC.

A few counts support this clonotype. The rearrangement links TRBV5-1 to TRBJ1-5; 9 bases fit TRBD1. After removal of 3 bases from V and 3 bases from J, the junction contained 4 bases not matched to a gene. CDR1 and CDR2 (germline): SGHRS, YFSETQ. CDR3 length: 15 residues. CDR3 sequence: CASSWGTGFNQPQHF. CDR3 nucleotide sequence: TGCGCCAGCAGCTGGGGGACAGGGTTCAATCAGCCCCAGCATTTT.

The chain recombines TRBV7-8 with TRBJ2-7, with 7 bases lining up with TRBD1. Germline V gene data show CDR1 as SGHVS and CDR2 as FQNEAQ. The CDR3 spans 13 residues. CDR3 loop: CTSSARTGYEQYV. CDR3 sequence (DNA): TGTACCAGCAGCGCAAGGACAGGCTACGAGCAGTACGTC.

This clonotype was counted at least ten times. The V gene is TRBV29-1, the J gene TRBJ2-5, with a tentative D call TRBD1 (6 bases). The length of the CDR3 is 16 residues. Trimming took 2 bases from V and 0 from J, leaving 16 bases between them. Germline CDR1 reads SQVTM; CDR2 reads ANQGSEA. The CDR3 protein is CSVESRGAWDQETQYF. In DNA, the CDR3 is TGCAGCGTTGAATCCAGGGGAGCGTGGGACCAAGAGACCCAGTACTTC.

This clonotype has a handful of counts. This chain uses TRBV9 with TRBJ2-5, with 8 bases aligning to TRBD1. The V segment lost 4 bases and the J segment 0 bases; nucleotides outside the gene matches: 8. The CDR3 covers 16 residues. Germline CDR1 reads SGDLS; CDR2 reads YYNGEE. The CDR3 is CASSSNRGSDQETQYF. The CDR3 DNA sequence: TGTGCCAGCAGCTCCAACAGGGGGAGCGACCAAGAGACCCAGTACTTC. Full variable domain (remainder filled in from reference TRBV9 and TRBJ2-5): DSGVTQTPKHLITATGQRVTLRCSPRSGDLSVYWYQQSLDQGLQFLIQYYNGEERAKGNILERFSAQQFPDLHSELNLSSLELGDSALYFCASSSNRGSDQETQYFGPGTRLLVL.

This clonotype showed up just a few times. The chain recombines TRBV7-2 with TRBJ1-1; D is ambiguous. Trimming removed 5 bases at V and 3 bases at J, with 16 bases between. The CDR3 sequence is 15 residues long. Germline CDR1 and CDR2: SGHTA and FQGNSA. The CDR3 nucleotides are TGTGCCAGCAGCCGAAGAGCCTACGGGGACACTGAAGCTTTCTTT. This translates into CASSRRAYGDTEAFF.

The sample holds a few counts of this clonotype. V is TRBV7-2 and J is TRBJ1-1; D not certain. V was trimmed by 0 bases and J by 4 bases, leaving 15 bases between them. The CDR3 extends over 16 amino acids. Germline CDR1 is SGHTA and CDR2 is FQGNSA. Here the CDR3 reads CASSLAPYTAGTEAFF. CDR3 in DNA: TGTGCCAGCAGCTTAGCGCCGTACACCGCGGGCACTGAAGCTTTCTTT.

This clonotype occurred a few times. This chain connects TRBV3-1 to TRBJ2-7, with D tentatively TRBD1 or TRBD2 (5 bases each). V gave up 3 bases and J gave up 6 bases, with 18 bases separating them. CDR1 LGHDT and CDR2 YNNKEL come from the germline V gene (reference sequence). This CDR3 is 15 amino acids long. The CDR3 loop reads CASSQLTGTAAEQYF. The CDR3 DNA is TGTGCCAGCAGCCAGCTTACCGGGACGGCCGCCGAGCAGTACTTC.

This clonotype was counted only a few times. V is TRBV4-3 and J is TRBJ2-5, with 7 nucleotides matching TRBD1. Trimming cost V 0 bases and J 5 bases; bases outside gene matches: 9. In germline, CDR1 is LGHNA, CDR2 YSLEER. The CDR3 loop spans 16 amino acids. In nucleotides, the CDR3 is TGCGCCAGCAGCCAAGAAAGAGGGGGCTCTGCCGAGACCCAGTACTTC. Protein: CASSQERGGSAETQYF.

This chain joins TRBV5-1 and TRBJ2-5; TRBD2 agrees at 11 bases. V gave up 4 bases and J gave up 5 bases; unmatched junction bases: 10. This CDR3 region has 16 residues. From germline, CDR1 is SGHRS and CDR2 YFSETQ. In nucleotides, the CDR3 is TGCGCCAGCAGCCCCCGGCTGCTAGCGGGGGGTGAGACCCAGTACTTC. Protein sequence: CASSPRLLAGGETQYF.